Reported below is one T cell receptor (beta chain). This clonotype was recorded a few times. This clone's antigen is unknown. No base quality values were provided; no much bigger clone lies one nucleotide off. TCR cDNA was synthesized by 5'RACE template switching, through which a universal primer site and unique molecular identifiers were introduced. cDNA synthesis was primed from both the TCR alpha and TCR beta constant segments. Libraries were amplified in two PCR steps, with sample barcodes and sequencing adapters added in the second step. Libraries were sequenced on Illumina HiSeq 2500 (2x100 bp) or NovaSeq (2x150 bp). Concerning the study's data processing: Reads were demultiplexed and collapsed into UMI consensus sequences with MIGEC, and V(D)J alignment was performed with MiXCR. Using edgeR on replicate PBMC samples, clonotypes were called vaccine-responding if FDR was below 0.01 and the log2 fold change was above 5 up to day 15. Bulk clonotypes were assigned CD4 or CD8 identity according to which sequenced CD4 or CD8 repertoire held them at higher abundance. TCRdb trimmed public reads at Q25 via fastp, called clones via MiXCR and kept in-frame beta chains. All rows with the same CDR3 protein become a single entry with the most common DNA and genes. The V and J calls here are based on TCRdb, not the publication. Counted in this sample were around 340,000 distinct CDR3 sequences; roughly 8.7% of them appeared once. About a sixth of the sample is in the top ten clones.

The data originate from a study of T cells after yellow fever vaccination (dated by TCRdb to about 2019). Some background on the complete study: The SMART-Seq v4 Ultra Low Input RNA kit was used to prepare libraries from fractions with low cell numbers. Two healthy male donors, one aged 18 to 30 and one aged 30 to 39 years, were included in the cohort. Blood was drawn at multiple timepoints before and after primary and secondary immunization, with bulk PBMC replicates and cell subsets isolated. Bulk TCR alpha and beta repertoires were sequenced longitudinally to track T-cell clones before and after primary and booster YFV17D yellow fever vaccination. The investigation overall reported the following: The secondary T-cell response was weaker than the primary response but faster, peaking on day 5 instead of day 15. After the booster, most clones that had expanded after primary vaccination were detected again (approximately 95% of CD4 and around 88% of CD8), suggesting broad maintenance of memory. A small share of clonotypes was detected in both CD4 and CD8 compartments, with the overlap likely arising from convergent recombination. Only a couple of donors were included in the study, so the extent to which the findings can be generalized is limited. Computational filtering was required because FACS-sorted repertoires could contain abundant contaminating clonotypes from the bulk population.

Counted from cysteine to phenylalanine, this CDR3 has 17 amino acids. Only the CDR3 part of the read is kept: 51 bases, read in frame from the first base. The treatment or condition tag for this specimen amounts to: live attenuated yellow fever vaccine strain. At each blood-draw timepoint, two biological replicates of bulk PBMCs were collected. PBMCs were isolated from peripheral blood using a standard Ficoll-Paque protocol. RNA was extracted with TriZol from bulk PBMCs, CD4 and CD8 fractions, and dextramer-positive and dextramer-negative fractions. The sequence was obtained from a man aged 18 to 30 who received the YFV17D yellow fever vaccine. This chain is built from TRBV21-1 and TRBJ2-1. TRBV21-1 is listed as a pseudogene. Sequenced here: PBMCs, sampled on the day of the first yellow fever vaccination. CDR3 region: CASSPRFDVSTYNEQFF. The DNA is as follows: TGTGCCAGCAGCCCACGGTTCGATGTTAGCACCTACAATGAGCAGTTCTTC.